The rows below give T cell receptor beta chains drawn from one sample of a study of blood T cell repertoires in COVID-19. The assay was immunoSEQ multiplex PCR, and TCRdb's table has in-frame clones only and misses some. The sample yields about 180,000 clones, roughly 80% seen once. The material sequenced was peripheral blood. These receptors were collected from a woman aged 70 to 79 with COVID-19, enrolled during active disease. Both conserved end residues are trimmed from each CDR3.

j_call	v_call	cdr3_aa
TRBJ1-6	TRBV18	ASSTLSLGQGVNSPLH
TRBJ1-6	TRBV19	ASRVAGFNSPLH
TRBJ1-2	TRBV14	ASSQGGYGYT
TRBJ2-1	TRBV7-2	ASSLTGTGGINEQF
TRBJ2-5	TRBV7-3	ASSSRSGETQY
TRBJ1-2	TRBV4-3	ASSQGVQGNYGYT
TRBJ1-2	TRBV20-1	SASSDRVHGYT
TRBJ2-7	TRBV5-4	ASSQPGQGFYEQY
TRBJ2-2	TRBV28	ASSPWGYSGSASGRELF
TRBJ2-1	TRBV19	ASSSGRSYNEQF
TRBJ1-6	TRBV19	ASSIGADNSPLH
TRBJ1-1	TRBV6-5	ASRGQGRDTEAF
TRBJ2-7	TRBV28	ASSLSGFSRKGGYEQY
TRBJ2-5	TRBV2	ASRAAGGRETQY
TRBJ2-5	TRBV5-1	ASYSDSQETQY
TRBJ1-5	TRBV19	ASSRQGRNQPQH
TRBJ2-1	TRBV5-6	ASARRPTGGFEQF
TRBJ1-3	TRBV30	AWSVGGGGYGNTIY
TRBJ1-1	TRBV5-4	ASSLDRWATEAF
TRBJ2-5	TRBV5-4	ASSLAARSQETQY
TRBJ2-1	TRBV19	ASSLYSGNSYNEQF
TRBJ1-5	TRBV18	ASSPRRVQGEDQPQH
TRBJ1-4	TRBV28	ASSEDSLNEKLF
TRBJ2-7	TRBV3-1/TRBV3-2	ASSQGSTLYEQY
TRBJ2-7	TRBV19	ASSQGLASSYEQY
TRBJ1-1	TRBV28	ASSPTQASTEAF
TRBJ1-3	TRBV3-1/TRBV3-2	ASTDRASSGNTIY
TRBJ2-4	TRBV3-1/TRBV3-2	ASSQGGLASNIQY
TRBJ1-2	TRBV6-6	ASSYPRTGVNYGYT
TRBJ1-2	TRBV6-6	ASSSTGDYGYT